This T cell receptor beta chain originates from a study of CD8 T cells in Susac syndrome. Overall study findings and caveats: The study's TCR sequencing and HLA analysis covered a relatively small number of individuals, and the study acknowledged this.

CD8+ and CD4+ T cells from blood underwent TCR beta sequencing, which was carried out in a high-throughput format. Negative isolation was used for CD8+ and CD4+ T cells and FACS enrichment for TEMRA cells. CDR1 is SNHLY and CDR2 is FYNNEI in the germline V gene. There are 16 residues in the CDR3. V lost 8 bases, J lost 0 bases, and 11 bases stayed unmatched. As concerns this clonotype: Its target is not known.

RNA, at roughly 0.45 to 1 ug, was reverse transcribed with random hexamers. Coverage of TCR beta CDR3 amplification by immunoSEQ multiplex PCR extended to 54 Vbeta and 13 Jbeta. TCRdb used MiXCR to reprocess the immunoSEQ multiplex PCR reads, holding one entry per CDR3 protein. This sample yields about 180,000 distinct CDR3 sequences, of which approximately 96% are seen a single time; around 0.16% belongs to the top ten. The sequenced sample consisted of CD8+ T cells from PBMCs. The chain recombines TRBV2 with TRBJ2-3; 7 bases map to TRBD2. The receptor was isolated from a human donor with multiple sclerosis. CDR3 in DNA: TGTGCCAGCGTTCCCCCTCTAGCGGCTAGCACAGATACGCAGTATTTT. Its protein is CASVPPLAASTDTQYF.